The next 6 T cell receptor beta chains were all read from a single sample in a study of CD8+CD57+ T cells in acquired aplastic anemia (dated by TCRdb to between 2017 and 2018). The listed sequencing device is Illumina HiSeq 2000. Genomic DNA served as template for TCR beta VDJ combination and CDR3 sequence profiling. TCRdb redid the processing of the public reads, applying fastp at Q25 and MiXCR, and retained in-frame beta chains. A single entry per CDR3 protein holds the most common genes and DNA from its merged rows. This sample is represented by about 80,000 distinct CDR3 sequences; over 35% of them were singletons. The ten largest clones take up roughly 70% of the sample. Sequencing input: sorted CD4+, CD8+, or CD8+CD57+ T cells (not recorded which) from PBMCs. The receptors stem from a human donor in good health, serving as a control.

This clonotype was recorded at least ten times. The rearrangement joins TRBV7-9 to TRBJ2-2, with D unresolved. The V and J ends lost 5 bases and 7 bases respectively, with 14 bases between them. The CDR3 is 14 amino acids. CDR1 and CDR2 from the germline V gene are SEHNR and FQNEAQ (reference sequence). The CDR3 is CASSHPSEDGELFF. The CDR3 nucleotides are TGTGCCAGCAGCCATCCGTCAGAGGACGGGGAGCTGTTTTTT.

This clonotype was seen at least ten times. Germline is not matched at one junction end, which may reflect a read error. V is TRBV10-3 and J is TRBJ2-7; D is ambiguous. The CDR3 has 15 residues. The germline CDR1 and CDR2 sequences are ENHRY and SYGVKD. The CDR3 DNA reads TGTGCCAGCAGTGAGCCCCTGGGCAGCTCCTACGAGCAGTACTTC. This encodes CASSEPLGSSYEQYF.

Ten or more counts support this clonotype. V gene TRBV27 combines with J gene TRBJ2-7, with D possibly matching TRBD2 (6 bases). The germline V and J ends were trimmed by 4 bases and 4 bases, with 14 bases remaining between them. The CDR3 has 14 amino acids. Germline-derived CDR1 and CDR2 are MNHEY and SMNVEV (reference sequence). The CDR3 loop reads CASSYGSWAYEQYF. The CDR3 nucleotides read TGTGCCAGCAGTTACGGGAGTTGGGCATACGAGCAGTACTTC.

V and J are TRBV7-2 and TRBJ1-5; the D gene is possibly TRBD1 (6 bases). CDR1 is SGHTA, CDR2 FQGNSA, per germline. This CDR3 has 13 amino acids. With 5 bases removed from V and 6 bases from J, the gap between germline ends came to 11 bases. The chain's CDR3 is CASSVDRFQPQHF. CDR3 DNA: TGTGCCAGCAGCGTCGACAGGTTTCAGCCCCAGCATTTT.

The chain employs TRBV9 and TRBJ1-4; D not resolved. Germline assignment: CDR1 SGDLS and CDR2 YYNGEE. This CDR3 contains 14 residues. The germline V and J ends were trimmed by 0 bases and 12 bases, with 15 bases remaining between them. The CDR3 sequence is CASSVGGSWEELFF. Here the CDR3 DNA reads TGTGCCAGCAGCGTAGGGGGTAGTTGGGAAGAACTGTTTTTT.

The rearrangement uses TRBV20-1 and TRBJ1-5, with no clear D. Trimming stripped 7 bases from V and 6 bases from J, with 4 bases between. The length of the CDR3 is 9 residues. The germline V gene encodes CDR1 DFQATT and CDR2 SNEGSKA (reference sequence). The CDR3 loop is CSVGQPQHF. The CDR3 DNA is TGCAGTGTAGGTCAGCCCCAGCATTTT.